This T cell receptor (beta chain) was sequenced for a study of radiation and T cells in renal cell carcinoma. Time point denoted: baseline pretreatment blood. The sample's treatment: 15 Gy SBRT to primary tumor, nephrectomy 4 weeks later. V was trimmed by 1 base and J by 1 base, leaving 4 bases between them. Germline loops: CDR1 MGHDK, CDR2 SYGVNS. This CDR3 comprises 13 residues. Libraries were prepared by immunoSEQ multiplex PCR; TCRdb keeps only in-frame clonotypes and omits some of them. This sample yields some 150,000 clones, of which around four fifths are seen a single time; roughly 25% belongs to the top ten.

The V gene is TRBV25-1, the J gene TRBJ1-2; D call uncertain. The TCR was taken from a woman between 50 and 59 years old with renal cell carcinoma. This specimen was blood, taken from a patient whose treatment included radiotherapy and nephrectomy. CDR3 region: CASSELRNYGYTF. The CDR3 DNA sequence: TGTGCCAGCAGTGAATTACGTAACTATGGCTACACCTTC.